This TCR beta chain was sequenced in a study of T-cell memory formation after mild COVID-19 (dated by TCRdb to the early 2020s). Looking at the study overall: TCR sequence clusters from the two donors were found to be largely donor specific. Longitudinal TCRalpha and TCRbeta repertoire sequencing tracked T-cell clones expanding and contracting after mild COVID-19 in a couple of donors. The cohort comprised two young, previously healthy adult volunteers, one female and one male. Findings and caveats that apply to the study as a whole: Only a couple of mild cases were covered by the study, and larger cohorts that include severe cases with pre-infection samples were considered necessary. Balanced CD4/CD8 phenotypes were observed for clones contracting from day 15 to 85, whereas a bias towards CD4+ was observed for a second wave of clones expanding from day 15 to 37. Contracting CD4+ clones were located mainly in the CM and EM memory subsets, whereas CD8+ clones were found to be enriched in EMRA. SARS-CoV-2 specificity was not confirmed for the second-wave clones peaking on day 37. The detection of some responding clones in pre-infection memory suggests that pre-existing cross-reactive memory T cells joined the SARS-CoV-2 response.

The instrument given in TCRdb is Illumina NovaSeq 6000. TCRalpha and TCRbeta cDNA libraries were built by 5'RACE with constant-segment primers, adding sample barcodes and unique molecular identifiers. RNA was extracted from every sample with Trizol reagent. Amplification of the libraries took two PCR steps, and the second step added a second sample barcode plus Illumina TruSeq adapters. Sequencing of libraries was performed on an Illumina NovaSeq with 2 x 150 bp paired-end reads. The original methods were these. The reads were demultiplexed and collapsed into UMI-guided consensus sequences using migec v1.2.7. Using mixcr v2.1.11, UMI consensuses were aligned to TRA and TRB V and J templates and then assembled into clonotypes. A clonotype was counted as expanded or contracted only when both edgeR and NoisET called the clonotype significant, with the noise models trained on biological replicates. For edgeR calls, the thresholds were a false discovery rate-adjusted p below 0.01 and a log2 fold-change of 1. PCA with hierarchical clustering of max-normalized trajectories of the 1000 most abundant clonotypes was used as exploratory dynamics analysis. Separately sequenced CD4+ and CD8+ repertoires were used to assign the CD4 or CD8 phenotype of responding clones. The public reads were quality trimmed at Q25 with fastp and then assembled into clones with MiXCR by TCRdb, keeping productive beta chains. Entries that share a CDR3 protein sequence are merged under the most common genes and DNA. Here the V and J calls rest on TCRdb's processing, not on the authors' analysis. In this sample the table shows 300,000 to 400,000 distinct CDR3 sequences, 25% to 30% of which occur a single time. In total, the top ten clones hold about 14% of the sample.

PBMCs were isolated by Ficoll-Paque density gradient centrifugation. Taken from the germline V gene (reference sequence), the CDR1 and CDR2 loops are LGHDT and YNNKEL. The V and J ends are trimmed by 5 bases and 3 bases, leaving 17 bases between them. Inclusive of the bounding cysteine and phenylalanine, the CDR3 is 15 residues long. Here the CDR3 DNA is all that survives: 45 bases in frame from base 1. Note on this clonotype: Its antigen remains unidentified. The input lacks base qualities; no much larger clone sits a single base away.

This sequence originates from an adult woman who had mild COVID-19 (a few samples of this study predate the infection). The sample titles of this study are shuffled in the database, so cell type and time point are left out; the donor was told from shared clones. Sequencing input: PBMCs or a T cell subset sorted from them (not recorded which). Recombination connected TRBV3-1 to TRBJ2-7; 6 matching bases give a weak D call of TRBD2. This receptor has the CDR3 CASSRGGGEYYEQYF. The DNA sequence follows: TGTGCCAGCAGCAGGGGCGGCGGGGAATACTACGAGCAGTACTTC.